These 6 T cell receptor beta chains came from one sample sequenced in a study of T cell repertoires in cytomegalovirus infection. From the reads, TCRdb called clonotypes with MiXCR, one entry per CDR3 protein. The sample carries 300,000 to 400,000 distinct CDR3 sequences, 25% to 30% recorded once. The antigens for these receptors are not known. This sample comprised cultured PBMCs, obtained from culture after CMV antigen stimulation. Source of these receptors: a human donor in good health (CMV status not recorded). Some clones in this sample may be carry-over from other donors' samples.

The table lists this clonotype with a few counts. This chain uses TRBV6-2 or TRBV6-3 with TRBJ1-4; 9 nucleotides align to TRBD1. V lost 5 bases, J lost 4 bases, and 8 bases stayed unmatched. CDR3 length: 16 amino acids. Germline CDR1 MNHEY, CDR2 SVGEGT. CDR3 bases: TGTGCCAGCAGTCGGGACAGGGTTTACGGTAATGAAAAACTGTTTTTT. It codes for CASSRDRVYGNEKLFF.

This clonotype was counted between two and nine times. V and J are TRBV20-1 and TRBJ2-1, with D perhaps matching TRBD2 (5 bases). The V gene's germline CDR1 is DFQATT and CDR2 SNEGSKA (reference sequence). CDR3 length: 12 residues. The CDR3 sequence is CSLGLGNNEQFF. The CDR3, as DNA: TGCAGCCTAGGACTGGGGAACAATGAGCAGTTCTTC.

This clonotype has a handful of counts. J is TRBJ1-2 and V is TRBV28, with TRBD1 identical over 8 bases. The V segment lost 7 bases and the J segment 4 bases; nucleotides outside the gene matches: 11. The germline CDR1 and CDR2 sequences are MDHEN and SYDVKM. The CDR3 consists of 15 residues. Here the CDR3 reads CASNQGATGGYGYTF. CDR3 nucleotides: TGTGCCAGCAACCAGGGGGCAACGGGTGGCTATGGCTACACCTTC.

A few counts support this clonotype. This sequence joins TRBV11-3 and TRBJ2-2; D may correspond to TRBD1 or TRBD2 (5 bases each). Germline CDR1 SGHNT, CDR2 YENEEA. V shed 6 bases and J shed 3 bases, with 14 bases lying between them. The CDR3 runs to 15 residues. CDR3: CASSLGGPDTGELFF. The CDR3 DNA follows: TGTGCCAGCAGTCTTGGGGGACCAGACACCGGGGAGCTGTTTTTT.

This sequence joins TRBV20-1 and TRBJ1-1; D not certain. Per the germline V gene, CDR1 is DFQATT and CDR2 is SNEGSKA (reference sequence). This CDR3 region has 12 residues. Trimming cost V 1 base and J 0 bases, with 3 bases left between them. The CDR3 region is CSARVVNTEAFF. For the CDR3, the DNA is TGCAGTGCTAGAGTGGTGAACACTGAAGCTTTCTTT.

The rearrangement joins TRBV12-5 to TRBJ2-1, with D hard to call. This CDR3 comprises 11 residues. Germline assignment: CDR1 LGHNT and CDR2 FRNRAP. Trimming pared 4 bases from V and 8 bases from J, leaving 6 bases between. CDR3 in amino acids: CASGYRYEQFF. The CDR3 nucleotides read TGTGCTAGTGGTTACCGCTATGAGCAGTTCTTC. Full variable domain (outside the CDR3, taken from reference TRBV12-5 and TRBJ2-1): DARVTQTPRHKVTEMGQEVTMRCQPILGHNTVFWYRQTMMQGLELLAYFRNRAPLDDSGMPKDRFSAEMPDATLATLKIQPSEPRDSAVYFCASGYRYEQFFGPGTRLTVL.